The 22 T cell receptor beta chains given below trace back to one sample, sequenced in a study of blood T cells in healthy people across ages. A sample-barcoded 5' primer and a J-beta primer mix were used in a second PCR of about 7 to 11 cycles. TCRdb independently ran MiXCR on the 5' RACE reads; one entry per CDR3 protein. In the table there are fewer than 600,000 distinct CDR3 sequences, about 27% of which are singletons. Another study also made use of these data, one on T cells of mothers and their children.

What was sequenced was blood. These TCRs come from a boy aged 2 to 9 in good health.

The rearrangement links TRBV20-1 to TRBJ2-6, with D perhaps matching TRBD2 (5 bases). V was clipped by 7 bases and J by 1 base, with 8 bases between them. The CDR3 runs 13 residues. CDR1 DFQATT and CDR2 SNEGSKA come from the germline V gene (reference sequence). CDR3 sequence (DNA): TGCAGTGTCGGGGATTCTGGGGCCAACGTCCTGACTTTC. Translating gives CSVGDSGANVLTF.

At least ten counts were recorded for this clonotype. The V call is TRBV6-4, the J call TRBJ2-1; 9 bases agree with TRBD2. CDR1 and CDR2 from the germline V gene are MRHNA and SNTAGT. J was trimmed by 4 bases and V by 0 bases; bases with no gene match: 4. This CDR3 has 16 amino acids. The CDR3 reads CASSDSGLAEYNEQFF. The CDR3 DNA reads TGTGCCAGCAGTGACTCGGGACTAGCAGAATACAATGAGCAGTTCTTC.

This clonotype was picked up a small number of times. The CDR3 region is CASSLQGTGNHEQYF. CDR3 sequence (DNA): TGCGCCAGCAGCTTGCAGGGGACAGGGAACCACGAGCAGTACTTC. The chain combines TRBV5-1 with TRBJ2-7, with TRBD1 matching over 9 bases. J was trimmed by 5 bases and V by 1 base; bases with no gene match: 7. Germline V gives CDR1 SGHRS, CDR2 YFSETQ. The CDR3 has 15 residues.

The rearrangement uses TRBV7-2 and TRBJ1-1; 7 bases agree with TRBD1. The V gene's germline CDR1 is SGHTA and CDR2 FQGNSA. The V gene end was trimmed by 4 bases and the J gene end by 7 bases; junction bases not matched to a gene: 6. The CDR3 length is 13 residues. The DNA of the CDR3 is TGTGCCAGCAGCTCGGACAGGTTAAATGAAGCTTTCTTT. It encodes CASSSDRLNEAFF.

The CDR3 DNA is TGTGCCAGCAGCCCATATGAGGGTTATAATTCACCCCTCCACTTT. It codes for CASSPYEGYNSPLHF. V and J are TRBV5-5 and TRBJ1-6; D is unclear. Germline lookup yields CDR1 SGHKS and CDR2 YYEKEE (reference sequence). V gave up 4 bases and J gave up 4 bases, with 12 bases separating them. The CDR3 is made up of 15 amino acids. Supplemented by reference TRBV5-5 and TRBJ1-6, the full variable domain reads DAGVTQSPTHLIKTRGQQVTLRCSPISGHKSVSWYQQVLGQGPQFIFQYYEKEERGRGNFPDRFSARQFPNYSSELNVNALLLGDSALYLCASSPYEGYNSPLHFGNGTRLTVT.

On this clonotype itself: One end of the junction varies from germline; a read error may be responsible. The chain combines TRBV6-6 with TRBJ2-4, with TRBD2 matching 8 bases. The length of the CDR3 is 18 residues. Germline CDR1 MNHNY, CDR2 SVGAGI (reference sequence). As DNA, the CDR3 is TGTGCCAGCAGTAACTCGAGAGGGGCGGGGGGAACCAAAAACATTCAGTACTTC. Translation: CASSNSRGAGGTKNIQYF.

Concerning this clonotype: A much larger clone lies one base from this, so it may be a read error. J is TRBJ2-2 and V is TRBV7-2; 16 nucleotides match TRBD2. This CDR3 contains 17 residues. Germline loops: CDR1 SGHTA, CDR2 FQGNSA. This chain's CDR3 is CASSLVGLAGGIGELLF. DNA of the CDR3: TGTGCCAGCAGCTTAGTGGGACTAGCGGGAGGGATCGGGGAGCTGCTTTTT.

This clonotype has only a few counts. The DNA for the CDR3 is TGCGCCAGCAGCTATATTGCCCCGGAGGGGAGGGCCGGGGAGCTGTTTTTT. It yields the protein CASSYIAPEGRAGELFF. This rearrangement joins TRBV5-1 to TRBJ2-2; 7 nucleotides line up with TRBD2. Germline loops: CDR1 SGHRS, CDR2 YFSETQ. This CDR3 is built from 17 residues. Trimming cost V 3 bases and J 6 bases; bases outside gene matches: 14.

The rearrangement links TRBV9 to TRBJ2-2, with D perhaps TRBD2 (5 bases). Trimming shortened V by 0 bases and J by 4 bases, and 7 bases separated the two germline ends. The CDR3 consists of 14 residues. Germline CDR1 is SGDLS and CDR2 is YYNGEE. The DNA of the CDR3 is TGTGCCAGCAGCGTAGGGGCGGGCACCGGGGAGCTGTTTTTT. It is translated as CASSVGAGTGELFF.

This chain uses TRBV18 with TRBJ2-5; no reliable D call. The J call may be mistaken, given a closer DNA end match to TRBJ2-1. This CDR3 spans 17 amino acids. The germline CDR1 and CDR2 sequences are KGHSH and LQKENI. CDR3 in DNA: TGTGCCAGCTCACCGCAACTGACACATCTCAGGTCCAATGAGCAGTTCTTC. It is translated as CASSPQLTHLRSNEQFF.

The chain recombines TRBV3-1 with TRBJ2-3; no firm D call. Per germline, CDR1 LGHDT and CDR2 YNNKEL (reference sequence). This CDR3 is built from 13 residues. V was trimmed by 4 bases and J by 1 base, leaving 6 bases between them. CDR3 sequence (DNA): TGTGCCAGCAGCCGGATGCGCACAGATACGCAGTATTTT. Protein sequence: CASSRMRTDTQYF.

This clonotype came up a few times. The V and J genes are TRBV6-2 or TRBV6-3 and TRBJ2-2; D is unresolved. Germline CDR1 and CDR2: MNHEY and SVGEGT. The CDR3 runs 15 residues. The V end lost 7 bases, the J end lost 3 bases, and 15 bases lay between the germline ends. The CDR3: CASIPVLRHTGELFF. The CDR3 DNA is TGTGCCAGCATTCCGGTTTTGAGGCACACCGGGGAGCTGTTTTTT.

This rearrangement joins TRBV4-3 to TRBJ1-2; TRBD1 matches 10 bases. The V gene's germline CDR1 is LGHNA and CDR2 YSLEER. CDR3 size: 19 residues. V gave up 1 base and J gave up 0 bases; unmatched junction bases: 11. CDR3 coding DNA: TGCGCCAGCAGCCAAGTTGGGACAGGGGAGAGAGTTCCTAACTATGGCTACACCTTC. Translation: CASSQVGTGERVPNYGYTF.

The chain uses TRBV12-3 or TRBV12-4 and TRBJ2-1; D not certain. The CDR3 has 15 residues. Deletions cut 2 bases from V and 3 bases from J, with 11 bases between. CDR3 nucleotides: TGTGCCAGCAGTTTATCCAGGTCAGGCTACAATGAGCAGTTCTTC. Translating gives CASSLSRSGYNEQFF.

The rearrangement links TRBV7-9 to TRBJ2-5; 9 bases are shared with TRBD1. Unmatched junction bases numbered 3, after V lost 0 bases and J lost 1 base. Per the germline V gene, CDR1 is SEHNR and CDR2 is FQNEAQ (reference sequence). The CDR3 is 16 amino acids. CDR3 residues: CASSLAEDRGQETQYF. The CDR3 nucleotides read TGTGCCAGCAGCTTAGCCGAGGACAGGGGCCAAGAGACCCAGTACTTC.

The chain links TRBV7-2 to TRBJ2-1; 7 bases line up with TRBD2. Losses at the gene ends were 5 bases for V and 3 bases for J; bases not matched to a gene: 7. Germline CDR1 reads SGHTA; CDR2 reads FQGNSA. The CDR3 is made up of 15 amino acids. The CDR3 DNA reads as TGTGCCAGCAGCCCACAAGCGGGACTCTACAATGAGCAGTTCTTC. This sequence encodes CASSPQAGLYNEQFF.

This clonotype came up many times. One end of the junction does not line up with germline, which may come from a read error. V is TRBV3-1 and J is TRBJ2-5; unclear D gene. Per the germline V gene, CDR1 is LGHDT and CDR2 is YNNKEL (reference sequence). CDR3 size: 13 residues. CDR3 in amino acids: CASSQDYQETQYF. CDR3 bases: TGCGCCAGCAGCCAAGACTACCAAGAGACCCAGTACTTC.

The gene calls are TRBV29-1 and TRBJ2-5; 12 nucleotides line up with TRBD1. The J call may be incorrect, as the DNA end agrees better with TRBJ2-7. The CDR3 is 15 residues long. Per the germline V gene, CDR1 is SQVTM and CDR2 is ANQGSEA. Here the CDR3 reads CSVEGGQGAAYEQYF. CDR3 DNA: TGCAGCGTTGAAGGGGGACAGGGGGCAGCGTACGAGCAGTACTTC.

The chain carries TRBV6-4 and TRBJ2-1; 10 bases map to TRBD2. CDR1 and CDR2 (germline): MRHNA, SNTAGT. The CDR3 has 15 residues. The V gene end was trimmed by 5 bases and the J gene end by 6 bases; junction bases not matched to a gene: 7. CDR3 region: CASSYSGGASNEQFF. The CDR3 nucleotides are TGTGCCAGCAGTTACAGCGGGGGGGCGTCCAATGAGCAGTTCTTC.

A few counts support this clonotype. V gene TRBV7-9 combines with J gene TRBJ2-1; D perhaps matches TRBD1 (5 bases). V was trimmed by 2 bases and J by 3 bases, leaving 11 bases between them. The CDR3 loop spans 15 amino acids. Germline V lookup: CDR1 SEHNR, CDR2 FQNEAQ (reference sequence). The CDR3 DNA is TGTGCCAGCAGCTTAAGTAGGCAGGGCTACAATGAGCAGTTCTTC. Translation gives CASSLSRQGYNEQFF.

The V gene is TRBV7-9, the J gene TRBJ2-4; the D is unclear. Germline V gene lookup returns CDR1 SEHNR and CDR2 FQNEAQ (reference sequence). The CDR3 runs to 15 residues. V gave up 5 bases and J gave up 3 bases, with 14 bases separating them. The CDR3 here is CASSPVGSGKNIQYF. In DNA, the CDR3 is TGTGCCAGCAGCCCGGTGGGATCGGGCAAAAACATTCAGTACTTC.

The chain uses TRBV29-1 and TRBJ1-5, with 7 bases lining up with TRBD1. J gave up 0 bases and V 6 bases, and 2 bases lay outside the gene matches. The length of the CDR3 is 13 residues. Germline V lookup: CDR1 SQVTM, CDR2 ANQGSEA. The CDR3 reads CSVQGNSNQPQHF. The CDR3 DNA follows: TGCAGCGTACAGGGGAATAGCAATCAGCCCCAGCATTTT.